Sequencing of this T cell receptor beta chain was carried out in a study of T-cell reconstitution after alpha-beta-depleted transplantation in children (dated by TCRdb to 2016 to 2018). About the study as a whole: Using TCR repertoire profiling, the study quantitatively followed how T-cell immune reconstitution unfolded in children after TCRalphabeta/CD19-depleted allogeneic hematopoietic cell transplantation.

Deletion took 0 bases off V and 6 bases off J, with a span of 10 bases between the germline ends. Spanning cysteine to phenylalanine, the CDR3 consists of 14 amino acids. The read is trimmed to its CDR3 DNA, 42 bases read in frame from base 1. CDR1 is given as SGHDT and CDR2 as YYEEEE, both from the germline V gene. Libraries were prepared through PCR. Sequencing instrument: Illumina HiSeq 2500. To normalize quantification of the TCRbeta repertoire, the TCR libraries were built with molecular barcoding that relied on unique molecular identifiers. TCRdb reprocessing: public reads trimmed at Q25 with fastp, clones called with MiXCR, in-frame beta chains kept. Identical CDR3 proteins give one entry, which carries the most common genes and DNA. Present in this sample are roughly 300,000 distinct CDR3 sequences, about a tenth of which were seen just once. 2% to 2.5% of the sample is in the top ten clones.

With regard to this clonotype: The target of this receptor is not known. No qualities accompany the bases; no much larger clone lies one base away.

The sequencing here drew on PBMCs from the stem cell graft donor, taken from the stem cell graft. The sequence was collected from a human donor who donated a stem cell graft to a child with acute lymphoblastic leukemia. The sequence is built from TRBV5-6 and TRBJ2-1; the D gene assignment is ambiguous. The bases are TGTGCCAGCAGCTTGGGGTCCTTCGGCAATGAGCAGTTCTTC. It specifies CASSLGSFGNEQFF.